Detailed here is one T cell receptor (beta chain). The data were taken from a study of blood T cell repertoires in COVID-19. Study in general: T cells, B-cell-depleted T cells, or PBMCs provided the cDNA or gDNA that served as material.

Original processing methods: Amplification of reference gene primers provided the estimated nucleated cell counts. Generated by immunoSEQ multiplex PCR, the TCRdb table keeps only in-frame clones and is missing some. D and trimming come from the DNA, and the V and J calls and clone size come from that table. The sample has about 270,000 clones; 80% to 85% are singletons. V was shortened by 6 bases and J by 1 base, with 19 bases between the two germline ends. The CDR3 sequence is 17 residues long. Per germline, CDR1 LGHNT and CDR2 FRNRAP. The V and J genes are TRBV12-5 and TRBJ2-1, with D tentatively TRBD1 (6 bases). The source of this sequence is a woman between 55 and 75 years old with active or convalescent COVID-19. The sequenced sample was peripheral blood. The CDR3 sequence is CASGLPEDSTSYNEQFF. For the CDR3, the DNA is TGTGCTAGTGGCTTACCGGAGGACAGCACTTCCTACAATGAGCAGTTCTTC.